The 21 T cell receptor beta chains listed next were all sequenced from one sample in a study of T cells in Graves' hyperthyroidism and ophthalmopathy. It was RNA transcripts that yielded the amplified TCR beta CDR3 regions. The study used the HTBI primer set for a first-round RT-PCR of the TCR CDR3. TCRdb called the multiplex PCR reads again in MiXCR, with one record for every CDR3 protein. The profile shows 500,000 to 550,000 distinct CDR3 sequences, around 21% of them singletons. The sample comprised blood. These TCRs come from a man between 18 and 35 years old with Graves' hyperthyroidism.

The CDR3 sequence: CATASRQGLRAEAFF. For the CDR3, the DNA is TGTGCCACCGCATCACGACAGGGGTTGAGGGCTGAAGCTTTCTTT. The gene calls are TRBV15 and TRBJ1-1, with TRBD1 identical over 8 bases. The V gene end was trimmed by 8 bases and the J gene end by 6 bases; junction bases not matched to a gene: 14. Germline CDR1 and CDR2: LNHNV and YYDKDF (reference sequence). The CDR3 loop spans 15 amino acids.

This clonotype was seen a few times. This chain uses TRBV18 with TRBJ1-1, with D possibly matching TRBD1 (6 bases). Germline CDR1 reads KGHSH; CDR2 reads LQKENI. Trimming stripped 4 bases from V and 4 bases from J, with 16 bases between. The CDR3 sequence is 15 residues long. The CDR3 DNA sequence: TGTGCCAGCTCACGGGGGGGCGAGAGTAGCACTGAAGCTTTCTTT. Translated: CASSRGGESSTEAFF.

This clonotype was found many times. The chain has TRBV12-3 or TRBV12-4 and TRBJ1-2; TRBD1 is a possible D gene (5 bases). Trimming removed 3 bases from V and 3 bases from J, with 8 bases in between. CDR3 length: 13 residues. CDR3 protein: CASSFKGHYGYTF. The CDR3 coding sequence is TGTGCCAGCAGTTTTAAGGGACACTATGGCTACACCTTC.

The gene calls are TRBV11-3 and TRBJ1-6, with D perhaps TRBD1 (5 bases). Germline CDR1 reads SGHNT; CDR2 reads YENEEA. The V and J ends lost 5 bases and 11 bases respectively, with 10 bases between them. The CDR3 totals 12 residues. CDR3 residues: CASSRPGTPLHF. CDR3 sequence (DNA): TGTGCCAGCAGCCGGCCAGGGACACCCCTCCACTTT. The variable domain in full, completed from reference TRBV11-3 and TRBJ1-6, reads EAGVVQSPRYKIIEKKQPVAFWCNPISGHNTLYWYLQNLGQGPELLIRYENEEAVDDSQLPKDRFSAERLKGVDSTLKIQPAELGDSAVYLCASSRPGTPLHFGNGTRLTVT.

This chain connects TRBV27 to TRBJ1-6; tentatively, D is TRBD1 (6 bases). The CDR3 is made up of 13 amino acids. The germline V gene encodes CDR1 MNHEY and CDR2 SMNVEV (reference sequence). Trimming removed 3 bases at V and 10 bases at J, with 10 bases between. The CDR3: CASSFAGDSPLHF. CDR3 sequence (DNA): TGTGCCAGCAGTTTTGCAGGGGACTCACCCCTCCACTTT.

This clonotype was picked up a small number of times. A much larger clone lies one base from this, so it may be a read error. The chain recombines TRBV6-1 with TRBJ1-5, with 7 bases that match TRBD1. The CDR3 spans 13 residues. CDR1 and CDR2 (germline): MNHNS, SASEGT. CDR3 nucleotides: TGTGCCAGCGCACAGGGGCCGAATCAGCCCCAGCGTTTT. Translating gives CASAQGPNQPQRF.

The gene calls are TRBV4-1 and TRBJ1-5, with 8 positions matching TRBD1. Per germline, CDR1 MGHRA and CDR2 YSYEKL. The CDR3 runs to 16 residues. V dropped 4 bases and J dropped 2; count of bases not matched to a gene: 7. CDR3 region: CASSRTQGAGNQPQHF. CDR3 bases: TGCGCCAGCAGCCGAACCCAGGGGGCGGGCAATCAGCCCCAGCATTTT.

The rearrangement uses TRBV4-1 and TRBJ1-1; TRBD1 is a possible D gene (6 bases). The germline V and J ends were trimmed by 2 bases and 5 bases, with 9 bases remaining between them. Germline lookup yields CDR1 MGHRA and CDR2 YSYEKL. The CDR3 extends over 13 amino acids. The CDR3 here is CASSQHGTTEAFF. The CDR3 DNA sequence: TGCGCCAGCAGCCAACACGGGACAACTGAAGCTTTCTTT.

This clonotype occurred many times. This rearrangement joins TRBV6-2 or TRBV6-3 to TRBJ1-1; D not certain. The CDR3 covers 14 residues. The ends were cut back, 2 bases at V and 0 bases at J, with 7 bases in the middle. Per germline, CDR1 MNHEY and CDR2 SVGEGT. CDR3 nucleotide sequence: TGTGCCAGCAGTTACGGGGAAATGAACACTGAAGCTTTCTTT. Protein sequence: CASSYGEMNTEAFF.

The J gene is TRBJ1-2, the V gene TRBV29-1, with D unclear. This CDR3 spans 13 amino acids. The V end was cut by 3 bases, the J end by 4 bases, with 12 bases between. Germline V gene sequence: CDR1 SQVTM, CDR2 ANQGSEA. The CDR3: CSVEGLAVYGYTF. The CDR3 nucleotides are TGCAGCGTTGAGGGTCTGGCCGTCTATGGCTACACCTTC.

At least ten counts were recorded for this clonotype. The DNA of the CDR3 is TGTGCCAGCAGTTTATCAGCGAACACTGAAGCTTTCTTT. Protein sequence: CASSLSANTEAFF. The V and J genes are TRBV6-5 and TRBJ1-1; D gene ambiguous. This CDR3 has 13 amino acids. V lost 4 bases and J 1 base, leaving 7 bases between the germline ends. The germline V gene has CDR1 MNHEY and CDR2 SVGAGI.

This clonotype was recorded many times. The chain uses TRBV28 and TRBJ1-2; D uncertain. There are 14 residues in the CDR3. Germline-derived CDR1 and CDR2 are MDHEN and SYDVKM. The V end was cut by 2 bases, the J end by 7 bases, with 14 bases between. DNA of the CDR3: TGTGCCAGCAGTTTAACGGCAGACACGTTTGGCTACACCTTC. Its protein product is CASSLTADTFGYTF.

This clonotype was seen a few times. V gene TRBV12-3 or TRBV12-4 combines with J gene TRBJ1-5; D unresolved. Deletions cut 3 bases from V and 6 bases from J, with 9 bases between. This CDR3 has 13 residues. CDR3 protein: CASSFRRGQPQHF. The DNA of the CDR3 is TGTGCCAGCAGTTTTAGACGAGGTCAGCCCCAGCATTTT.

This clonotype was recorded many times. The rearrangement uses TRBV7-9 and TRBJ2-5, with D possibly TRBD1 on 6 matching bases. The length of the CDR3 is 15 residues. Trimming took off 4 bases at V and 7 bases at J, with 19 bases between the two ends. Germline CDR1 and CDR2: SEHNR and FQNEAQ (reference sequence). This CDR3 reads CASSSPGHLRATQYF. CDR3 in DNA: TGTGCCAGCAGCTCGCCGGGACATCTACGGGCGACCCAGTACTTC.

This clonotype was detected ten times or more. CDR3 DNA: TGTGCCAGCAGCGCAGCGGCGGACACTGAAGCTTTCTTT. This encodes CASSAAADTEAFF. The rearrangement joins TRBV9 to TRBJ1-1; the D is unclear. V lost 3 bases to trimming and J lost 3 bases, with 9 bases between them. The germline V gene encodes CDR1 SGDLS and CDR2 YYNGEE. There are 13 residues in the CDR3.

The chain uses TRBV11-2 and TRBJ2-7; unclear D gene. This CDR3 spans 14 amino acids. Germline CDR1 is SGHAT and CDR2 is FQNNGV. Trimming pared 2 bases from V and 6 bases from J, leaving 14 bases between. CDR3 protein: CASSLLSSLSEQYF. As DNA, the CDR3 is TGTGCCAGCAGCTTACTTAGCTCCCTATCCGAGCAGTACTTC.

This clonotype was seen a handful of times. The chain joins TRBV5-6 to TRBJ2-5; D gene uncertain. V shed 0 bases and J shed 4 bases, with 7 bases lying between them. CDR1 SGHDT and CDR2 YYEEEE come from the germline V gene. The CDR3 runs 13 residues. In DNA, the CDR3 is TGTGCCAGCAGCTTGGGCAGCTCAGAGACCCAGTACTTC. This sequence encodes CASSLGSSETQYF.

V is TRBV27 and J is TRBJ2-7; tentatively, D is TRBD1 or TRBD2 (5 bases each). The CDR3 runs 15 residues. Germline V gene sequence: CDR1 MNHEY, CDR2 SMNVEV (reference sequence). V shed 1 base and J shed 0 bases, with 10 bases lying between them. The CDR3 loop reads CASSLFSGPSYEQYF. The CDR3 DNA reads as TGTGCCAGCAGTTTATTTTCGGGACCCTCCTACGAGCAGTACTTC.

This clonotype was recorded at least ten times. The chain joins TRBV6-1 to TRBJ1-5; D might be TRBD1 (5 bases). The CDR3 contains 19 residues. V dropped 2 bases and J dropped 3 bases, with 23 bases sitting between them. Germline-derived CDR1 and CDR2 are MNHNS and SASEGT. CDR3 residues: CASSEPPGGVYGANQPQHF. CDR3 nucleotide sequence: TGTGCCAGCAGTGAACCCCCCGGTGGGGTTTATGGGGCCAATCAGCCCCAGCATTTT.

In this sample, this clonotype turned up many times. The V and J genes are TRBV6-1 and TRBJ2-7; 7 bases agree with TRBD1. Germline trimming cut 2 bases from V and 0 bases from J; bases unmatched to any gene: 4. Germline V gives CDR1 MNHNS, CDR2 SASEGT. This CDR3 comprises 15 residues. CDR3 in DNA: TGTGCCAGCAGTGAACGAGGGGACAGCTCCTACGAGCAGTACTTC. Its protein is CASSERGDSSYEQYF.

This clonotype was picked up many times. The V gene is TRBV27, the J gene TRBJ1-5; D gene uncertain. The germline V gene has CDR1 MNHEY and CDR2 SMNVEV (reference sequence). V shed 6 bases and J shed 2 bases, with 14 bases lying between them. The CDR3 sequence is 15 residues long. In DNA, the CDR3 is TGTGCCAGCAGCCCTGGGATCCACGGCAATCAGCCCCAGCATTTT. This gives the protein CASSPGIHGNQPQHF.